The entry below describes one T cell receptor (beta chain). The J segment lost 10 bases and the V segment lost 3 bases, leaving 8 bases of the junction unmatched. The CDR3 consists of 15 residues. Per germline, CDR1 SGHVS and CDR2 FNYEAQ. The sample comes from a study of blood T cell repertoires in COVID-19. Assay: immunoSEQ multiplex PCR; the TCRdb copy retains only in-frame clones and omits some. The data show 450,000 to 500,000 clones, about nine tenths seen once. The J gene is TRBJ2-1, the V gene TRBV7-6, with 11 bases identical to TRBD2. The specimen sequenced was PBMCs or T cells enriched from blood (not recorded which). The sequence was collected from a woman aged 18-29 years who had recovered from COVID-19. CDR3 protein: CASSLTSGVDMEQFF. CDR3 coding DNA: TGTGCCAGCAGCTTGACTAGCGGGGTTGATATGGAGCAGTTCTTC.